This is a list of T cell receptor beta chains from one sample in a study of cytomegalovirus exposure and HLA in healthy donors. TCRdb's table, derived via immunoSEQ multiplex PCR, lists solely in-frame clones and lacks some. The table shows around 140,000 clones, with about three quarters occurring only once. Sequenced input: PBMCs. Receptors originate from a man aged 40-49 years in good health and CMV-seronegative. Both conserved end residues are part of each CDR3. The order of the fields is V gene, J gene, CDR3 protein.

v_call: TRBV5-1
j_call: TRBJ2-1
cdr3_aa: CASSMTSGRPYNEQFF

v_call: TRBV5-4
j_call: TRBJ1-4
cdr3_aa: CASSRDITTNEKLFF

v_call: TRBV5-3
j_call: NA
cdr3_aa: CARTKSNGTPGTSGSSFCSYEQYF

v_call: TRBV4-1
j_call: TRBJ2-6
cdr3_aa: CASSPRRAGASSGANVLTF

v_call: TRBV4-3
j_call: TRBJ1-2
cdr3_aa: CASSQVRTQTVYGYTF

v_call: TRBV7-9
j_call: TRBJ1-4
cdr3_aa: CASSPTYQASPNEKLFF

v_call: TRBV15
j_call: TRBJ2-7
cdr3_aa: CATHRGSYEQYF

v_call: TRBV19
j_call: TRBJ1-1
cdr3_aa: CASIGFGQSSLGSDTEAFF

v_call: TRBV7-9
j_call: TRBJ1-2
cdr3_aa: CASSSPRDYGYTF

v_call: TRBV5-6
j_call: TRBJ2-3
cdr3_aa: CASSLGLAGGMDTQYF

v_call: TRBV5-6
j_call: TRBJ1-1
cdr3_aa: CASSLGLVVGLSTEAFF